The next 4 T cell receptor beta chains were all read from a single sample in a study of cytomegalovirus exposure and HLA in healthy donors. Use of 60 Vbeta and 13 Jbeta primers characterized the PCR. Clones were read by immunoSEQ multiplex PCR, and TCRdb kept only the in-frame ones, dropping some. The sample shows 150,000 to 200,000 clones, around 72% of them seen only once. Sequenced sample: PBMCs. These receptors were collected from a man aged 50 to 60 in good health and CMV-seronegative.

In regard to this clone: Germline and junction disagree at one end, which may indicate a read error. CDR3 region: CASSFGQGGNTEDFF. CDR3 sequence (DNA): TGTGCCAGCAGCTTTGGACAGGGGGGGAATACTGAAGATTTCTTT. The rearrangement joins TRBV5-6 to TRBJ1-1; 10 positions agree with TRBD1. There are 15 residues in the CDR3. CDR1 and CDR2 from the germline V gene are SGHDT and YYEEEE.

This chain joins TRBV18 and TRBJ1-1; D is possibly TRBD1 (6 bases). V was cut by 2 bases and J by 1 base, with 8 bases left in between. The CDR3 spans 14 residues. The germline V gene has CDR1 KGHSH and CDR2 LQKENI. DNA for the CDR3: TGTGCCAGCTCACCAGGGGGCCCGAACACTGAAGCTTTCTTT. It is translated as CASSPGGPNTEAFF.

The gene calls are TRBV18 and TRBJ2-7; TRBD1 aligns across 7 bases. J was trimmed by 4 bases and V by 2 bases; bases with no gene match: 5. CDR1 is KGHSH and CDR2 is LQKENI in the germline V gene. The CDR3 runs to 14 residues. The CDR3 is CASSPGTDFYEQYF. The CDR3 DNA sequence: TGTGCCAGCTCACCAGGGACAGACTTTTACGAGCAGTACTTC.

The chain joins TRBV27 to TRBJ2-3, with 8 bases fitting TRBD2. The CDR3 covers 16 residues. Trimming took 2 bases from V and 2 from J; bases not matched to a gene: 6. The germline V gene has CDR1 MNHEY and CDR2 SMNVEV (reference sequence). DNA for the CDR3: TGTGCCAGCAGTTTACTTGCGGGGGGCCTCACAGATACGCAGTATTTT. This encodes CASSLLAGGLTDTQYF.